This entry lists 10 T cell receptor beta chains sequenced from one sample in a study of cytomegalovirus exposure and HLA in healthy donors. The PCR contained 60 Vbeta and 13 Jbeta primers. Assay: immunoSEQ multiplex PCR; the TCRdb copy retains only in-frame clones and omits some. The sample's table shows roughly 60,000 clones. Input material: PBMCs. Receptor source: a woman aged 18-35 years in good health and CMV-seronegative.

This sequence joins TRBV9 and TRBJ2-7, with 11 bases matching TRBD1. After removal of 6 bases from V and 2 bases from J, the junction contained 7 bases not matched to a gene. Germline CDR1 reads SGDLS; CDR2 reads YYNGEE. CDR3 length equals 15 residues. CDR3 sequence: CASNPGQGATYEQYF. CDR3 in DNA: TGTGCCAGCAACCCCGGACAGGGGGCGACCTACGAGCAGTACTTC.

The V and J genes are TRBV6-4 and TRBJ1-1; 11 nucleotides agree with TRBD1. Germline lookup yields CDR1 MRHNA and CDR2 SNTAGT. V dropped 4 bases and J dropped 6; count of bases not matched to a gene: 7. The length of the CDR3 is 15 residues. In nucleotides, the CDR3 is TGTGCCAGCAGTGGGACAGGGGGCTCTAGGGCTGAAGCTTTCTTT. Amino acids: CASSGTGGSRAEAFF.

The CDR3 sequence is CAWSVQGRAGETQYF. The CDR3 DNA sequence: TGTGCCTGGAGTGTACAAGGGAGGGCAGGCGAGACCCAGTACTTC. The V call is TRBV30, the J call TRBJ2-5; TRBD2 agrees at 7 bases. Unmatched junction bases numbered 9, after V lost 0 bases and J lost 5 bases. Germline V CDR1 and CDR2: GTSNPN, SVGIG (reference sequence). The CDR3 runs 15 residues.

This chain joins TRBV5-4 and TRBJ2-7, with D perhaps matching TRBD2 (5 bases). This CDR3 comprises 15 residues. The germline V gene has CDR1 SGHNT and CDR2 YYREEE (reference sequence). Trimming stripped 0 bases from V and 0 bases from J, with 10 bases between. The CDR3 DNA reads as TGTGCCAGCAGCTTGGGCGCGGGCGGCTCCTACGAGCAGTACTTC. This encodes CASSLGAGGSYEQYF.

This CDR3 is CASRDRGAHEKLFF. The CDR3 nucleotides read TGTGCCAGCAGGGACAGGGGCGCCCATGAAAAACTGTTTTTT. The rearrangement joins TRBV6-5 to TRBJ1-4; TRBD1 agrees at 9 bases. The CDR3 covers 14 residues. Trimming took 6 bases from V and 6 from J; bases not matched to a gene: 5. Looked up from germline, CDR1 is MNHEY and CDR2 is SVGAGI.

The chain combines TRBV29-1 with TRBJ2-5, with 11 nucleotides matching TRBD2. The CDR3 is made up of 15 amino acids. Looked up from germline, CDR1 is SQVTM and CDR2 is ANQGSEA. J lost 5 bases, V lost 7 bases, and 12 bases had no gene match. The CDR3 nucleotides read TGCAGCGCCGTCGGTCTAGCGGGGGGCTTGGAGACCCAGTACTTC. It specifies CSAVGLAGGLETQYF.

The chain recombines TRBV9 with TRBJ2-4, with TRBD1 identical over 10 bases. This CDR3 spans 13 amino acids. Germline V gives CDR1 SGDLS, CDR2 YYNGEE. Trimming took 0 bases from V and 11 from J; bases not matched to a gene: 2. The CDR3 protein is CASSVAGQGVQYF. DNA of the CDR3: TGTGCCAGCAGCGTAGCAGGACAGGGGGTTCAGTACTTC.

V gene TRBV29-1 combines with J gene TRBJ2-6; 10 positions match TRBD1. Unmatched junction bases numbered 6, after V lost 6 bases and J lost 1 base. The germline V gene has CDR1 SQVTM and CDR2 ANQGSEA. CDR3 length: 16 amino acids. The CDR3 loop is CSVGTGEGSGANVLTF. The DNA of the CDR3 is TGCAGCGTGGGGACAGGGGAGGGATCTGGGGCCAACGTCCTGACTTTC.

The V call is TRBV5-4, the J call TRBJ1-1; D remains ambiguous. The CDR3 is 13 residues long. The V gene's germline CDR1 is SGHNT and CDR2 YYREEE (reference sequence). Trimming cost V 4 bases and J 0 bases, with 7 bases left between them. CDR3 protein: CASSSNMNTEAFF. The DNA of the CDR3 is TGTGCCAGCAGCAGCAATATGAACACTGAAGCTTTCTTT.

V gene TRBV19 combines with J gene TRBJ1-2; 9 bases map to TRBD1. V shed 3 bases and J 5 bases; nucleotides not matched to a gene: 4. CDR1 is LNHDA and CDR2 is SQIVND in the germline V gene (reference sequence). This CDR3 spans 14 amino acids. CDR3 sequence: CASSIGQGRYGYTF. DNA for the CDR3: TGTGCCAGTAGTATCGGACAGGGGCGGTATGGCTACACCTTC.